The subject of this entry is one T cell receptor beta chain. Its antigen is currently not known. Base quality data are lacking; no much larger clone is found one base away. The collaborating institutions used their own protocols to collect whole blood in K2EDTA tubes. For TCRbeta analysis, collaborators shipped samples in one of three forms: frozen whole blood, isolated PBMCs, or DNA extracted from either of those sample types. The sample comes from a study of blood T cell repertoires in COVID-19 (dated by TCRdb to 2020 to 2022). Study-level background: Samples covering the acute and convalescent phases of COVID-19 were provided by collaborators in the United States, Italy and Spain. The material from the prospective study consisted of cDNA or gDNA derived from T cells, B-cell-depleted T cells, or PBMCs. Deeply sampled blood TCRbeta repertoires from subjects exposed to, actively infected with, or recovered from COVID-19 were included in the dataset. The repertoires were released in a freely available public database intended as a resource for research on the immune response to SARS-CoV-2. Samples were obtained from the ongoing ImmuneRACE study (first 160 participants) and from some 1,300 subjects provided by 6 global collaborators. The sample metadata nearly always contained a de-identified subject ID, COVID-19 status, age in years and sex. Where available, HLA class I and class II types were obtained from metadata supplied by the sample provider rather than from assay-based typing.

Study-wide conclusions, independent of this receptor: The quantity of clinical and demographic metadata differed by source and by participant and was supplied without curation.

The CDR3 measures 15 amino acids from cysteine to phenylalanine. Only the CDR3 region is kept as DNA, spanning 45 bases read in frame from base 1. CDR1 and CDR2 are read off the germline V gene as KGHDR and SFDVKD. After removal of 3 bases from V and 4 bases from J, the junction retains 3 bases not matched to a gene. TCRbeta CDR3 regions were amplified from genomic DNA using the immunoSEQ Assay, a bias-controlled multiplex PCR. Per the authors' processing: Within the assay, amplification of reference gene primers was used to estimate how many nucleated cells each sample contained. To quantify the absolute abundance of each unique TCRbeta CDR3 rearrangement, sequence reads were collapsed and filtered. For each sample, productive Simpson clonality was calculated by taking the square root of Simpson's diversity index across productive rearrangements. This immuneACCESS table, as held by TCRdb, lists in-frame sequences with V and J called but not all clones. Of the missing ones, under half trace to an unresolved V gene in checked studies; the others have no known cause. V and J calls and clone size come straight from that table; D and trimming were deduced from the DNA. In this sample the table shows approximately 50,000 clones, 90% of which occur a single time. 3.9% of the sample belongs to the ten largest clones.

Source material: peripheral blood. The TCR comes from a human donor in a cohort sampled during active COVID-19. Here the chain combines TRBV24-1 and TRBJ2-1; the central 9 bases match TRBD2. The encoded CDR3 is CATSDVTSGYNEQFF. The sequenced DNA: TGTGCCACCAGTGATGTGACTAGCGGTTACAATGAGCAGTTCTTC.